These 3 T cell receptor beta chains were sequenced from one sample in a study of cytomegalovirus exposure and HLA in healthy donors. Primers for the PCR totalled 60 Vbeta and 13 Jbeta. Profiled with immunoSEQ multiplex PCR; TCRdb holds only in-frame clones, not every one. Of about 250,000 clones listed, 65% to 85% are singletons. Sample: PBMCs. All receptors come from a female donor in good health and CMV-seronegative.

The V call is TRBV11-2, the J call TRBJ2-3; 10 bases align to TRBD2. The J segment lost 0 bases and the V segment lost 1 base, leaving 1 base of the junction unmatched. This CDR3 spans 16 amino acids. The germline V gene has CDR1 SGHAT and CDR2 FQNNGV. The CDR3 here is CASSLGTSGSTDTQYF. The DNA for the CDR3 is TGTGCCAGCAGCTTAGGGACTAGCGGTAGCACAGATACGCAGTATTTT. Complete variable domain (other parts from reference TRBV11-2 and TRBJ2-3): EAGVAQSPRYKIIEKRQSVAFWCNPISGHATLYWYQQILGQGPKLLIQFQNNGVVDDSQLPKDRFSAERLKGVDSTLKIQPAKLEDSAVYLCASSLGTSGSTDTQYFGPGTRLTVL.

The rearrangement uses TRBV10-3 and TRBJ2-3, with 9 bases matching TRBD2. V dropped 6 bases and J dropped 6; count of bases not matched to a gene: 13. The germline V gene encodes CDR1 ENHRY and CDR2 SYGVKD. The CDR3 is made up of 16 amino acids. The DNA for the CDR3 is TGTGCCATCAGCTCCCGCGGCGGGAGGGCCGAGGATACGCAGTATTTT. This codes for CAISSRGGRAEDTQYF.

This clone was seen a few times. V gene TRBV21-1 combines with J gene TRBJ2-5; the table assigns TRBD1, which was not confirmed against the DNA. TRBV21-1 is flagged as a pseudogene. The CDR3 covers 13 residues. For the CDR3, the DNA is TGTGCCAGCTGGGACAGGTTCTGTTGGACCCAGTACTTC. As protein: CASWDRFCWTQYF.